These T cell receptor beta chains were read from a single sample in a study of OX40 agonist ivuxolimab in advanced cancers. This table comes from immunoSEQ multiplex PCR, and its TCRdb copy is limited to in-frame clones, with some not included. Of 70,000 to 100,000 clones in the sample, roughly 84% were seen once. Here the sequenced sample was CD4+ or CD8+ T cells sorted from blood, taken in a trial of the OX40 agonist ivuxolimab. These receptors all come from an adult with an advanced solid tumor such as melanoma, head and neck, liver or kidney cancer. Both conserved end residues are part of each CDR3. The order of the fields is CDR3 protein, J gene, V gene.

cdr3_aa: CAWSDGRMNTEAFF; j_call: TRBJ1-1; v_call: TRBV30
cdr3_aa: CASRRQEAFF; j_call: TRBJ1-1; v_call: TRBV2
cdr3_aa: CASSPSRQGTDTQYF; j_call: TRBJ2-3; v_call: TRBV18
cdr3_aa: CASSPRGQGGYGYTF; j_call: TRBJ1-2; v_call: TRBV11-2
cdr3_aa: CAWSGQGPGELFF; j_call: TRBJ1-4; v_call: TRBV30
cdr3_aa: CASSDSQGGGYTF; j_call: TRBJ1-2; v_call: TRBV10-1
cdr3_aa: CASSQAVLAGHSSYNEQFF; j_call: TRBJ2-1; v_call: TRBV4-1
cdr3_aa: CASSFGALGDYGYTF; j_call: TRBJ1-2; v_call: TRBV5-6
cdr3_aa: CASGESPGTYPEKLFF; j_call: TRBJ1-4; v_call: TRBV10-2
cdr3_aa: CASVSIAGVSYNEQFF; j_call: TRBJ2-1; v_call: TRBV12-5
cdr3_aa: CATSRDRGQGGTEAFF; j_call: TRBJ1-1; v_call: TRBV15